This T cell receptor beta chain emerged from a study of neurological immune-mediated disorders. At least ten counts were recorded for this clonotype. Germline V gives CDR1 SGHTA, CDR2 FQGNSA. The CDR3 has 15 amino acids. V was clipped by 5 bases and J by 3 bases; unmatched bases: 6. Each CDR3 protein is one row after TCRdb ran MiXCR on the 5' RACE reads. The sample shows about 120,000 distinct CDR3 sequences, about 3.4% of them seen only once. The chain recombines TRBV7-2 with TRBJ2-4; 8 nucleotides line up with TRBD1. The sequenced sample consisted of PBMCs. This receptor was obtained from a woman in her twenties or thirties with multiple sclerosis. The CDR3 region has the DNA TGTGCCAGCAGCACCACCGACAGGGGCAAAAACATTCAGTACTTC. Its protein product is CASSTTDRGKNIQYF.